Listed here are 29 T cell receptor beta chains from one sample, sequenced in a study of post-analysis software for immune sequencing data. Findings and limits, study-wide: When patients were compared with controls, a handful of TRBV segments were more frequent, TRBV5-6, TRBV5-1 and TRBV20-1 among them.

These receptors' targets are unknown. cDNA libraries of TCR beta carried unique molecular identifiers. TCRdb used MiXCR to reprocess the PCR reads, holding one entry per CDR3 protein. Counted here are 550,000 to 700,000 distinct CDR3 sequences, around 40% occurring once; the ten biggest clones make up under 2%. Sequenced input: blood. Source of these receptors: a girl aged 10 to 17 with multiple sclerosis.

V gene TRBV7-9 combines with J gene TRBJ2-5; 7 nucleotides match TRBD1. The better agreement between TRBJ2-7 and the DNA end casts doubt on the J call. Per germline, CDR1 SEHNR and CDR2 FQNEAQ (reference sequence). There are 15 residues in the CDR3. The CDR3 DNA follows: TGTGCCAGCAGCGTTAAGGGAACAGGGGCCTACGAGCAGTACTTC. Its translation is CASSVKGTGAYEQYF.

The V and J genes are TRBV7-6 and TRBJ2-7; 11 bases are shared with TRBD2. The CDR3 extends over 16 amino acids. V was clipped by 5 bases and J by 3 bases; unmatched bases: 9. CDR1 SGHVS and CDR2 FNYEAQ come from the germline V gene. The CDR3 DNA reads TGTGCCAGCAGCCCAGTCGGGACTAGCGGACGCTACGAGCAGTACTTC. Protein product: CASSPVGTSGRYEQYF.

V and J are TRBV29-1 and TRBJ2-5, with a possible D match to TRBD2 (5 bases). V lost 1 base and J lost 2, with 20 bases in between. The CDR3 covers 17 residues. CDR1 and CDR2 (germline): SQVTM, ANQGSEA. The DNA of the CDR3 is TGCAGCGTTGAAGGCTCGAGATGGAGGACGGATCAAGAGACCCAGTACTTC. It specifies CSVEGSRWRTDQETQYF.

This rearrangement joins TRBV7-9 to TRBJ2-3; 9 bases agree with TRBD1. Germline V gives CDR1 SEHNR, CDR2 FQNEAQ (reference sequence). With 6 bases clipped from V and 3 bases from J, the junction kept 13 bases outside the gene matches. This CDR3 region has 17 residues. CDR3 DNA: TGTGCCAGCAGGCCACCGGGACAGGGACTCCTTACAGATACGCAGTATTTT. It translates to CASRPPGQGLLTDTQYF. The variable domain in full, completed from reference TRBV7-9 and TRBJ2-3, reads DTGVSQNPRHKITKRGQNVTFRCDPISEHNRLYWYRQTLGQGPEFLTYFQNEAQLEKSRLLSDRFSAERPKGSFSTLEIQRTEQGDSAMYLCASRPPGQGLLTDTQYFGPGTRLTVL.

This clonotype occurred once. This chain joins TRBV7-9 and TRBJ2-1; D may be TRBD2 (6 bases). With 5 bases removed from V and 6 bases from J, the gap between germline ends came to 11 bases. Per the germline V gene, CDR1 is SEHNR and CDR2 is FQNEAQ (reference sequence). The CDR3 loop spans 13 amino acids. The CDR3 region has the DNA TGTGCCAGCAGCATTTTTAGCGGCAATGAGCAGTTCTTC. Residues: CASSIFSGNEQFF. The full variable domain, with the rest looked up from reference TRBV7-9 and TRBJ2-1, is DTGVSQNPRHKITKRGQNVTFRCDPISEHNRLYWYRQTLGQGPEFLTYFQNEAQLEKSRLLSDRFSAERPKGSFSTLEIQRTEQGDSAMYLCASSIFSGNEQFFGPGTRLTVL.

The CDR3 protein is CASSPPKDAQFF. In nucleotides, the CDR3 is TGTGCCAGCAGCCCCCCCAAGGATGCGCAGTTCTTC. The rearrangement joins TRBV6-2 or TRBV6-3 to TRBJ2-1; D uncertain. The CDR3 is made up of 12 amino acids. V lost 6 bases and J 12 bases, leaving 15 bases between the germline ends. Per germline, CDR1 MNHEY and CDR2 SVGEGT.

This clonotype has only one observation. The gene calls are TRBV20-1 and TRBJ1-6, with D possibly being TRBD1 (5 bases). Germline loops: CDR1 DFQATT, CDR2 SNEGSKA (reference sequence). The CDR3 spans 14 residues. Trimming stripped 1 base from V and 8 bases from J, with 12 bases between. In DNA form, the CDR3 reads TGCAGTGCTAGAGTCAGAGGCAGGGATTCACCCCTCCACTTT. This sequence encodes CSARVRGRDSPLHF.

The V and J genes are TRBV29-1 and TRBJ1-1; 8 bases map to TRBD1. Germline trimming cut 5 bases from V and 5 bases from J; bases unmatched to any gene: 7. The CDR3 extends over 13 amino acids. CDR1 is SQVTM, CDR2 ANQGSEA, per germline. The DNA of the CDR3 is TGCAGCGTTAAGGGGCAGGGGGCGACTGAAGCTTTCTTT. Its translation is CSVKGQGATEAFF.

The rearrangement links TRBV12-5 to TRBJ2-1; 10 nucleotides line up with TRBD1. Germline CDR1 LGHNT, CDR2 FRNRAP. The CDR3 sequence is 19 residues long. V lost 4 bases to trimming and J lost 2 bases; unmatched junction nucleotides: 14. The CDR3 region is CASGSLIPLGQGAYNEQFF. DNA of the CDR3: TGTGCTAGTGGTTCTTTAATTCCCTTAGGACAGGGGGCCTACAATGAGCAGTTCTTC. The variable domain in full, completed from reference TRBV12-5 and TRBJ2-1, reads DARVTQTPRHKVTEMGQEVTMRCQPILGHNTVFWYRQTMMQGLELLAYFRNRAPLDDSGMPKDRFSAEMPDATLATLKIQPSEPRDSAVYFCASGSLIPLGQGAYNEQFFGPGTRLTVL.

Concerning this clonotype itself: Compared with germline, one end of the junction differs, possibly owing to a read error. V is TRBV11-3 and J is TRBJ2-3, with unresolved D. The germline V gene encodes CDR1 SGHNT and CDR2 YENEEA. CDR3 length equals 14 residues. The CDR3 DNA is TGTACCAGCAGCTTAGACCCCGTCACAGATACGCAGTATTTT. Amino acids: CTSSLDPVTDTQYF.

This clonotype showed up just a few times. The rearrangement uses TRBV20-1 and TRBJ2-5, with D possibly being TRBD2 (6 bases). Germline-derived CDR1 and CDR2 are DFQATT and SNEGSKA (reference sequence). Trimming shortened V by 0 bases and J by 5 bases, and 16 bases separated the two germline ends. The CDR3 sequence is 15 residues long. The CDR3 DNA is TGCAGTGCTAGAGATCTTACGGGAGATCAGGAGACCCAGTACTTC. It encodes CSARDLTGDQETQYF.

This clonotype came up once. The J gene is TRBJ1-5, the V gene TRBV29-1, with D tentatively TRBD1 (5 bases). Trimming stripped 7 bases from V and 5 bases from J, with 12 bases between. This CDR3 is built from 12 residues. Looked up from germline, CDR1 is SQVTM and CDR2 is ANQGSEA. DNA of the CDR3: TGCAGCGGTGGGGCAGGAGATCAGCCCCAGCATTTT. Protein sequence: CSGGAGDQPQHF. The whole variable domain, remainder taken from reference TRBV29-1 and TRBJ1-5, is SAVISQKPSRDICQRGTSLTIQCQVDSQVTMMFWYRQQPGQSLTLIATANQGSEATYESGFVIDKFPISRPNLTFSTLTVSNMSPEDSSIYLCSGGAGDQPQHFGDGTRLSIL.

This clonotype was seen a few times. The chain is built from TRBV29-1 and TRBJ2-7; D gene uncertain. Germline CDR1 SQVTM, CDR2 ANQGSEA. Deletions cut 0 bases from V and 0 bases from J, with 6 bases between. The CDR3 is made up of 13 amino acids. CDR3 sequence reads: CSVEDRTSYEQYF. The CDR3 nucleotides read TGCAGCGTTGAAGATCGCACCTCCTACGAGCAGTACTTC.

The chain carries TRBV27 and TRBJ1-2, with 9 positions matching TRBD1. With 2 bases clipped from V and 0 bases from J, the junction kept 7 bases outside the gene matches. The CDR3 spans 17 residues. Germline V gene data show CDR1 as MNHEY and CDR2 as SMNVEV (reference sequence). CDR3 region: CASSLRTGVEANYGYTF. In DNA, the CDR3 is TGTGCCAGCAGTTTAAGGACAGGGGTCGAAGCTAACTATGGCTACACCTTC.

In this sample, this clonotype turned up many times. The CDR3 sequence: CASSPGQGTEQYF. The CDR3 nucleotides read TGTGCCAGCAGCCCCGGACAGGGAACCGAGCAGTACTTC. The chain recombines TRBV12-3 or TRBV12-4 with TRBJ2-7, with 8 bases matching TRBD1. This CDR3 has 13 amino acids. V dropped 6 bases and J dropped 6; count of bases not matched to a gene: 7.

This clonotype appeared a few times. The chain carries TRBV10-3 and TRBJ1-1; no clear D. Germline lookup yields CDR1 ENHRY and CDR2 SYGVKD. Trimming stripped 11 bases from V and 4 bases from J, with 14 bases between. The CDR3 has 12 residues. The CDR3, as DNA: TGTGCCGCCGGAGCCGCGGCCACTGAAGCTTTCTTT. Its protein is CAAGAAATEAFF.

Only one count was recorded for this clonotype. This chain links TRBV7-9 with TRBJ2-1; possibly TRBD1 for D (6 bases). Looked up from germline, CDR1 is SEHNR and CDR2 is FQNEAQ (reference sequence). The CDR3 totals 15 residues. Trimming cost V 4 bases and J 9 bases, with 19 bases left between them. CDR3 bases: TGTGCCAGCAGCTCGAACCGCGGACAGTTGGGTGAGCAGTTCTTC. Amino acids: CASSSNRGQLGEQFF. The whole variable domain, filled in from reference TRBV7-9 and TRBJ2-1, reads DTGVSQNPRHKITKRGQNVTFRCDPISEHNRLYWYRQTLGQGPEFLTYFQNEAQLEKSRLLSDRFSAERPKGSFSTLEIQRTEQGDSAMYLCASSSNRGQLGEQFFGPGTRLTVL.

The chain has TRBV18 and TRBJ2-5, with 7 bases lining up with TRBD1. V shed 1 base, J shed 11 bases, and the junction held 7 bases outside the gene matches. Germline V gene lookup returns CDR1 KGHSH and CDR2 LQKENI. This CDR3 has 13 amino acids. The CDR3 sequence: CASSPLTGVEQYF. The CDR3, as DNA: TGTGCCAGCTCACCACTCACAGGGGTAGAGCAGTACTTC.

V usage is TRBV19 and J usage is TRBJ1-2, with TRBD1 as a possible D gene (5 bases). V lost 10 bases and J 5 bases, leaving 11 bases between the germline ends. The CDR3 sequence is 11 residues long. CDR1 and CDR2 (germline): LNHDA, SQIVND (reference sequence). The CDR3 loop is CATSGGYGYTF. Here the CDR3 DNA reads TGTGCCACCTCCGGGGGTTATGGCTACACCTTC.

This clonotype came up a few times. The chain uses TRBV6-5 and TRBJ1-4; D ambiguous. The CDR3 spans 16 residues. V was clipped by 4 bases and J by 0 bases, with 12 bases between them. Germline CDR1 and CDR2: MNHEY and SVGAGI. The CDR3 nucleotides are TGTGCCAGCAGTTCTGGGTTACTCGCAACTAATGAAAAACTGTTTTTT. Its protein is CASSSGLLATNEKLFF.

This chain uses TRBV6-5 with TRBJ2-7; 12 bases match TRBD1. J was trimmed by 5 bases and V by 8 bases; bases with no gene match: 7. The germline gives CDR1 MNHEY, CDR2 SVGAGI. This CDR3 has 14 amino acids. The CDR3 loop is CASSRDRGPDEQYF. CDR3 nucleotide sequence: TGTGCCAGCTCCCGGGACAGGGGGCCTGACGAGCAGTACTTC.

The chain carries TRBV3-1 and TRBJ2-3; weak D call: TRBD2 (6 bases). Trimming left V 4 bases short and J 2 bases short, with 13 bases between. The germline V gene encodes CDR1 LGHDT and CDR2 YNNKEL (reference sequence). There are 15 residues in the CDR3. The CDR3 DNA sequence: TGTGCCAGCAGCCTAAATAGCGGAGTCACAGATACGCAGTATTTT. Its translation: CASSLNSGVTDTQYF.

V is TRBV10-3 and J is TRBJ2-1; 10 bases fit TRBD2. The CDR3 contains 15 residues. The germline CDR1 and CDR2 sequences are ENHRY and SYGVKD. After removal of 5 bases from V and 4 bases from J, the junction contained 5 bases not matched to a gene. In DNA, the CDR3 is TGTGCCATCAGTCTCACTAGCGGGAATTACAATGAGCAGTTCTTC. Its translation is CAISLTSGNYNEQFF.

The V gene is TRBV4-2, the J gene TRBJ2-3; D may be TRBD2 (6 bases). Germline CDR1 and CDR2: LGHNA and YNFKEQ. Trimming stripped 0 bases from V and 5 bases from J, with 15 bases between. The length of the CDR3 is 16 residues. The CDR3 region is CASSQEGRRARDTQYF. The DNA for the CDR3 is TGTGCCAGCAGCCAAGAAGGGCGGAGGGCCAGAGATACGCAGTATTTT.

This CDR3 reads CSATLFSDYEQYF. CDR3 in DNA: TGCAGTGCTACTTTATTTAGCGACTACGAGCAGTACTTC. The J gene is TRBJ2-7, the V gene TRBV20-1; tentatively, D is TRBD2 (5 bases). Germline V gives CDR1 DFQATT, CDR2 SNEGSKA (reference sequence). The V end was cut by 4 bases, the J end by 3 bases, with 13 bases between. This CDR3 has 13 residues.

The table lists this clonotype with a few counts. The CDR3 loop reads CASSEGTGFSPLHF. The CDR3 nucleotides read TGTGCCAGCAGTGAAGGGACAGGTTTTTCACCCCTCCACTTT. The rearrangement links TRBV6-1 to TRBJ1-6; 7 bases fit TRBD1. Germline lookup yields CDR1 MNHNS and CDR2 SASEGT. Trimming took 1 base from V and 9 from J; bases not matched to a gene: 3. This CDR3 has 14 amino acids.

The V gene is TRBV21-1, the J gene TRBJ1-1; TRBD1 reflects the table's D call only, with no check against the DNA. TRBV21-1 is a pseudogene segment. CDR3 size: 14 residues. CDR3 DNA: TGTGCCAGCAGCCTACAGGGGCCCCACACTGAAGCTTTCTTT. It specifies CASSLQGPHTEAFF.

This clonotype was detected ten times or more. The chain combines TRBV7-2 with TRBJ2-3; D is uncertain. The length of the CDR3 is 14 residues. The germline gives CDR1 SGHTA, CDR2 FQGNSA. Trimming left V 5 bases short and J 2 bases short, with 11 bases between. This CDR3 is CASSLQVFTDTQYF. The CDR3 DNA reads TGTGCCAGCAGCCTTCAGGTGTTCACAGATACGCAGTATTTT.

This clonotype occurred a few times. This chain uses TRBV20-1 with TRBJ2-1; D is ambiguous. There are 12 residues in the CDR3. Germline V gene sequence: CDR1 DFQATT, CDR2 SNEGSKA (reference sequence). V was cut by 4 bases and J by 5 bases, with 9 bases left in between. CDR3 amino acids: CSAKYNNNEQFF. CDR3 coding DNA: TGCAGTGCTAAATATAACAACAATGAGCAGTTCTTC.